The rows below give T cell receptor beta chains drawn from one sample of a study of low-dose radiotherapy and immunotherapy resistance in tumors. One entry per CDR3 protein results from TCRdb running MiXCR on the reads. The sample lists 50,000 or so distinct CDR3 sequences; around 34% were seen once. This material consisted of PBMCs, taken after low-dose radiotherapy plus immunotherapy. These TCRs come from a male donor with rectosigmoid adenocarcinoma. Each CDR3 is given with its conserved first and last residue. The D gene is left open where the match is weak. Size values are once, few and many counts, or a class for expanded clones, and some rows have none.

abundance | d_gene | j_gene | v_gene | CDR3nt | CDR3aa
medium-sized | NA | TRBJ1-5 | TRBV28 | TGTGCCAGCAGTTTAGGAGGTAGCAATCAGCCCCAGCATTTT | CASSLGGSNQPQHF
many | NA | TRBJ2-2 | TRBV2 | TGTGCCAGCAGGACCAGCGGCCGGGAGCTGTTTTTT | CASRTSGRELFF
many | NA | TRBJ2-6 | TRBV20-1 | TGCAGTGCCGACATCCGGGACGTAAGAGAGGCTGGGGCCAACGTCCTGACTTTC | CSADIRDVREAGANVLTF
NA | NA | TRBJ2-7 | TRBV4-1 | TGCGCCAGCAGCCAACGTACAGGGAACACCTACGAGCAGTACTTC | CASSQRTGNTYEQYF
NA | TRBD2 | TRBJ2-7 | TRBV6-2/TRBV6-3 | TGTGCCAGCCTCCTAGCGGGGCTACACTACGAGCAGTACTTC | CASLLAGLHYEQYF
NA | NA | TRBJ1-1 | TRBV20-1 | TGCAGTGCTAGACCGGGTGCCGCTGAAGCTTTCTTT | CSARPGAAEAFF
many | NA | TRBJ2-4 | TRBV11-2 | TGTGCCAGCAGCTTAAGTGAAAACATTCAGTACTTC | CASSLSENIQYF
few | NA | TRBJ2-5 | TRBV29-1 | TGCAGCGTTGTCGGGGAAGAGACCCAGTACTTC | CSVVGEETQYF
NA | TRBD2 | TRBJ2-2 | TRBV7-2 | TGTGCCAGCAGCTTTCGGGGGGCGAACACCGGGGAGCTGTTTTTT | CASSFRGANTGELFF
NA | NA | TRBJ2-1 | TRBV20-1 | TGCAGTGCTAGAGACGCGGGCTCCTACAATGAGCAGTTCTTC | CSARDAGSYNEQFF
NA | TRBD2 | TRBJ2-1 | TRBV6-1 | TGTGCCAGCAGTGAAGCGGGCGGGAGCTCCTACAATGAGCAGTTCTTC | CASSEAGGSSYNEQFF
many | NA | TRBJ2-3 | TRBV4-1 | TGCGCCAGCAGCCTTTCGATGACAGGATCAGATACGCAGTATTTT | CASSLSMTGSDTQYF
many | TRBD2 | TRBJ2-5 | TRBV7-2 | TGTGCCAGCAGCGCCAATTGGGGGGGAGAGACCCAGTACTTC | CASSANWGGETQYF
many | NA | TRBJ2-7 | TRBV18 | TGTGCCAGCTCACCAAATGGAGGCCGCGAGCAGTACTTC | CASSPNGGREQYF
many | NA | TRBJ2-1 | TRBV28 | TGTGCCAGCAGAAATGGGGACAGCCACTCAGCGCCGGGGGGGAATGAGCAGTTCTTC | CASRNGDSHSAPGGNEQFF
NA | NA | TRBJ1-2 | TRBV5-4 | TGTGCCAGCAGCTCTACAGGGTTTGGCTACACCTTC | CASSSTGFGYTF
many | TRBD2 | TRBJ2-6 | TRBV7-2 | TGTGCCAGCAGCTTGCGGGGGAGGAGCTCTGGGGCCAACGTCCTGACTTTC | CASSLRGRSSGANVLTF
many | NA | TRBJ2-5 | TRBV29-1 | TGCAGCGTTGACAGGGAGGTAGGGACCCAGTACTTC | CSVDREVGTQYF
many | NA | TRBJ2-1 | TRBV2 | TGTGCCAGCAGTCATGGGCAGTACAATGAGCAGTTCTTC | CASSHGQYNEQFF
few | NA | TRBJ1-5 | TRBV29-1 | TGCAGCGCCGGACAGCCAAATCAGCCCCAGCATTTT | CSAGQPNQPQHF
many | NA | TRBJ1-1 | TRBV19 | TGTGCCAGTAGTATTAGTCGAAACACTGAAGCTTTCTTT | CASSISRNTEAFF
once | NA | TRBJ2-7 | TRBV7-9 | TGTGCCAGCAGCTTAAGTCTACAGGGTGCCTACGAGCAGTACTTC | CASSLSLQGAYEQYF
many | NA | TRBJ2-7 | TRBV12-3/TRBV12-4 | TGTGCCAGCAGCTATAGTAACGAGCAGTACTTC | CASSYSNEQYF
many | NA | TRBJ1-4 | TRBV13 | TGTGCCACCAGCCTTGGAAGTTCAGGGGCCCGCGAAAAACTGTTTTTT | CATSLGSSGAREKLFF
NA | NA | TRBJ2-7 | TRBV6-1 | TGTGCCAGCAGTGAACAAGCAAACTACGAGCAGTACTTC | CASSEQANYEQYF
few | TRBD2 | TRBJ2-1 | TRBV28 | TGTGCCAGCAGTTTATTTTTGTCGACTAGCGGGAACTACAATGAGCAGTTCTTC | CASSLFLSTSGNYNEQFF
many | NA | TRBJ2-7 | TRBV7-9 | TGTGCCAGCAGCTTATTTTACGAGCAGTACTTC | CASSLFYEQYF
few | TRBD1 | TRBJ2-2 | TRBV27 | TGTGCCTCGAGGACAGGCCAAGAGGAGCTGTTTTTT | CASRTGQEELFF
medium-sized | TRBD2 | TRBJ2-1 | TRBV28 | TGTGCCAGCAGTTTACTAGCGGGGGGGAACAATGAGCAGTTCTTC | CASSLLAGGNNEQFF